Sequencing of this T cell receptor beta chain was carried out in a study of cytomegalovirus exposure and HLA in healthy donors. Study results and limitations: The investigators catalogued 150 to 200 TCR beta chains as cytomegalovirus-associated. As was reported, the classifier diagnosed cytomegalovirus status with high specificity and sensitivity.

Sequencing was performed with immunoSEQ multiplex PCR; in TCRdb, only in-frame clones are kept and a portion is missing. This table holds under 60,000 clones, roughly 85% found once. Worth noting for this clone: Its specificity is unknown.

The clonotype originates from a woman aged 30 to 39 in good health and CMV-seronegative. Sequencing used PBMCs.

The CDR3 DNA follows: TGCGCCAGCAGCTTGGTGTCAGGGGGCCCCTACGAGCAGTACTTC. Its translation is CASSLVSGGPYEQYF. The genes are TRBV5-1 and TRBJ2-7, with 8 bases matching TRBD1. Trimming cost V 0 bases and J 2 bases; bases outside gene matches: 4. The CDR3 sequence is 15 residues long. The germline V gene has CDR1 SGHRS and CDR2 YFSETQ. Full variable domain (remainder filled in from reference TRBV5-1 and TRBJ2-7): KAGVTQTPRYLIKTRGQQVTLSCSPISGHRSVSWYQQTPGQGLQFLFEYFSETQRNKGNFPGRFSGRQFSNSRSEMNVSTLELGDSALYLCASSLVSGGPYEQYFGPGTRLTVT.